The rows below give T cell receptor beta chains drawn from one sample of a study of human T cells and chemical hapten exposure. Via MiXCR, TCRdb re-called the RACE reads, giving one row per CDR3 protein. The sample holds roughly 180,000 distinct CDR3 sequences, around 13% seen once. The sequences come from whole blood, collected in connection with sensitization to the hapten diphenylcyclopropenone (DPC). These receptors originate from a woman in her 30s with alopecia areata. Some clones in this sample may be carry-over from other donors' samples. CDR3s include the opening cysteine and the closing phenylalanine or tryptophan. Fields, in order: J gene, V gene, D gene, clone size, CDR3 protein, CDR3 DNA. A D gene is named only where the DNA matches it firmly. Rows give clone size only sometimes, using once, few, many, or a class for an expanded clone.

j_gene: TRBJ2-7; v_gene: TRBV28; d_gene: -; abundance: few; CDR3aa: CASRTPRETYEQYF; CDR3nt: TGTGCCAGCAGGACTCCACGGGAGACGTACGAGCAGTACTTC
j_gene: TRBJ2-5; v_gene: TRBV30; d_gene: -; abundance: few; CDR3aa: CAWSVRVLETQYF; CDR3nt: TGTGCCTGGAGTGTACGGGTTTTGGAGACCCAGTACTTC
j_gene: TRBJ1-5; v_gene: TRBV7-8; d_gene: -; abundance: few; CDR3aa: CASSLEQGWYQPQHF; CDR3nt: TGTGCCAGCAGCTTAGAACAGGGTTGGTATCAGCCCCAGCATTTT
j_gene: TRBJ1-4; v_gene: TRBV7-9; d_gene: -; abundance: few; CDR3aa: CASSLVSAGYEKLFF; CDR3nt: TGTGCCAGCAGCTTAGTTAGCGCGGGATATGAAAAACTGTTTTTT
j_gene: TRBJ1-1; v_gene: TRBV20-1; d_gene: -; abundance: -; CDR3aa: CSARGSGRGARDTEAFF; CDR3nt: TGCAGTGCTAGAGGCTCAGGGCGGGGGGCGAGAGACACTGAAGCTTTCTTT
j_gene: TRBJ2-1; v_gene: TRBV21-1; d_gene: -; abundance: many; CDR3aa: CARGRSNSSGSSYNEQFF; CDR3nt: TGTGCCAGGGGTCGGTCGAATTCTAGCGGGAGCTCCTACAATGAGCAGTTCTTC
j_gene: TRBJ2-2; v_gene: TRBV28; d_gene: -; abundance: few; CDR3aa: CASSRIGGSAGELFF; CDR3nt: TGTGCCAGCAGCCGAATAGGGGGGAGTGCCGGGGAGCTGTTTTTT
j_gene: TRBJ2-7; v_gene: TRBV20-1; d_gene: TRBD1; abundance: -; CDR3aa: CSARAGQGYEQYF; CDR3nt: TGCAGTGCTCGGGCGGGACAGGGCTACGAGCAGTACTTC
j_gene: TRBJ2-1; v_gene: TRBV28; d_gene: TRBD2; abundance: many; CDR3aa: CASSPPVSSGDYNEQFF; CDR3nt: TGTGCCAGCAGTCCTCCCGTATCTAGCGGGGACTACAATGAGCAGTTCTTC
j_gene: TRBJ2-5; v_gene: TRBV14; d_gene: -; abundance: few; CDR3aa: CASSSQTAYQETQYF; CDR3nt: TGTGCCAGCAGCTCCCAAACAGCTTACCAAGAGACCCAGTACTTC
j_gene: TRBJ1-2; v_gene: TRBV11-3; d_gene: TRBD1; abundance: -; CDR3aa: CASSPTGAGNYGYTF; CDR3nt: TGTGCCAGCAGCCCGACAGGGGCAGGGAACTATGGCTACACCTTC
j_gene: TRBJ2-7; v_gene: TRBV5-4; d_gene: -; abundance: few; CDR3aa: CASSLPGPQAGEQYF; CDR3nt: TGTGCCAGCAGCTTACCGGGACCACAGGCGGGCGAGCAGTACTTC
j_gene: TRBJ2-5; v_gene: TRBV28; d_gene: TRBD2; abundance: few; CDR3aa: CASSSPGLPKETQYF; CDR3nt: TGTGCCAGCAGTTCCCCGGGACTACCGAAAGAGACCCAGTACTTC
j_gene: TRBJ1-1; v_gene: TRBV5-1; d_gene: -; abundance: few; CDR3aa: CASSLEVERTEAFF; CDR3nt: TGCGCCAGCAGCTTGGAAGTTGAGAGGACTGAAGCTTTCTTT